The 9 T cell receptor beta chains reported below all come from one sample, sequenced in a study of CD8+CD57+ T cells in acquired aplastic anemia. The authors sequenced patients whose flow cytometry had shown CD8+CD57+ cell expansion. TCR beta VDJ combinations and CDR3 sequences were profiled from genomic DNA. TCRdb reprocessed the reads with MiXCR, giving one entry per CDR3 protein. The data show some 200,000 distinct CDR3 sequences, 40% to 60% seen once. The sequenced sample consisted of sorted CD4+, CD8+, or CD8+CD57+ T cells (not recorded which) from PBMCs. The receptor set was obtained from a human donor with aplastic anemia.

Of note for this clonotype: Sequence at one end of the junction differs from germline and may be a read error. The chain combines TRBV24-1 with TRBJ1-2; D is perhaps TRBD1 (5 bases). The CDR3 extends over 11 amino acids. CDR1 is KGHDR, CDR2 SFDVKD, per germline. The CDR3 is CATSDLRGYTF. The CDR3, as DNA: TGTGCCACCAGTGACCTGCGGGGCTATACCTTC.

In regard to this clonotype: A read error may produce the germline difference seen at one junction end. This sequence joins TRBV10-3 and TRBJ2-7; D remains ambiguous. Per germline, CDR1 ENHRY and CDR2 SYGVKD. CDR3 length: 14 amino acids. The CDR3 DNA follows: TGTGCCAGCAGTACCGAGACGGGCTCCTACGAGCAGTACTTC. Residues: CASSTETGSYEQYF.

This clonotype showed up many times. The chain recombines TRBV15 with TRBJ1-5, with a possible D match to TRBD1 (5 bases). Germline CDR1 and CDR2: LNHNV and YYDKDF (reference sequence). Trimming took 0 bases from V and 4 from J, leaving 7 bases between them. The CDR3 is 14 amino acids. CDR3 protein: CATSRDGGNQPQHF. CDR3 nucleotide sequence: TGTGCCACCAGCAGAGATGGGGGGAATCAGCCCCAGCATTTT. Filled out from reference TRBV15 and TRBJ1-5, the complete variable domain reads DAMVIQNPRYQVTQFGKPVTLSCSQTLNHNVMYWYQQKSSQAPKLLFHYYDKDFNNEADTPDNFQSRRPNTSFCFLDIRSPGLGDTAMYLCATSRDGGNQPQHFGDGTRLSIL.

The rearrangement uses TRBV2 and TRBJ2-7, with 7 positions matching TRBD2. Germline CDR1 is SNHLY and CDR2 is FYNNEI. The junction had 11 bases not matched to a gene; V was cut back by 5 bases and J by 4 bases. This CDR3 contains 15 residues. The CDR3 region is CASSFKAWGGYEQYF. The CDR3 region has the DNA TGTGCCAGCAGTTTTAAAGCCTGGGGGGGATACGAGCAGTACTTC. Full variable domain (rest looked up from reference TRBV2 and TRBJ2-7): EPEVTQTPSHQVTQMGQEVILRCVPISNHLYFYWYRQILGQKVEFLVSFYNNEISEKSEIFDDQFSVERPDGSNFTLKIRSTKLEDSAMYFCASSFKAWGGYEQYFGPGTRLTVT.

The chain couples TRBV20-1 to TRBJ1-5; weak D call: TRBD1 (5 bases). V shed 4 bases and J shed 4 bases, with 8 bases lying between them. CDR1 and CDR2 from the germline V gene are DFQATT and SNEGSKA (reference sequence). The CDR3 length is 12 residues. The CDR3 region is CSAKGPNQPQHF. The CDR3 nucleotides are TGCAGTGCTAAGGGACCAAATCAGCCCCAGCATTTT.

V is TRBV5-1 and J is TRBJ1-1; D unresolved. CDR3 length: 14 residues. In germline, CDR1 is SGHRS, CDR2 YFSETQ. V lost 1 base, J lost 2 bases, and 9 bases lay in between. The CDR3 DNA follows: TGCGCCAGCAGCTTGTTGGGTCAAAACACTGAAGCTTTCTTT. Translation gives CASSLLGQNTEAFF.

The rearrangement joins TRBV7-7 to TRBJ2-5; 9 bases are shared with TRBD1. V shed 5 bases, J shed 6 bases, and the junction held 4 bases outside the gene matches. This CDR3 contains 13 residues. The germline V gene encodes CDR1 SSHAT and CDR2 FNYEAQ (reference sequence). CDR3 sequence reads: CASSTTGGKTQYF. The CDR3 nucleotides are TGTGCCAGCAGCACGACAGGGGGTAAGACCCAGTACTTC.

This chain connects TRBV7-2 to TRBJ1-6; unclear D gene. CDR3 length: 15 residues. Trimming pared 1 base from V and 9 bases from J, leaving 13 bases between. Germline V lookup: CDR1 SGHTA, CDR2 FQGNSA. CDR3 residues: CASSLDSSGGSPLHF. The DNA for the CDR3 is TGTGCCAGCAGCTTAGATAGCTCTGGCGGTTCACCCCTCCACTTT.

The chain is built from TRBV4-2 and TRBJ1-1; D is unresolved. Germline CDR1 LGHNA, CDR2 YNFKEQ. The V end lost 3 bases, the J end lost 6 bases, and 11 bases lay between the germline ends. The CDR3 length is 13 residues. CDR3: CASSQPGSPEAFF. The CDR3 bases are TGTGCCAGCAGCCAGCCGGGGAGCCCTGAAGCTTTCTTT.